The source of this T cell receptor beta chain is a study of monozygotic twins with inflammatory bowel disease. Study results and limitations: Telling different T cell subtypes apart from each other was not possible. Between concordant and discordant twins, repertoire similarity failed to differ, a result that limited power may explain.

As concerns this clonotype: No antigen is known for it.

During cDNA synthesis, UMIs that each contained a 6-nucleotide sample barcode were added by means of template switching. For each CDR3 protein, TCRdb gives one entry from its re-call of the 5' RACE reads, without DNA. This sample's clone table lists nearly 45,000 distinct CDR3 sequences. This CDR3 spans 18 amino acids. Germline V gives CDR1 DFQATT, CDR2 SNEGSKA (reference sequence). The sequenced sample was blood. The clonotype originates from a human donor with ulcerative colitis or Crohn's disease, or a healthy co-twin of an affected twin (not recorded which). The genes are TRBV20-1 and TRBJ1-6; TCRdb indicates TRBD1, and absent DNA this call remains unverified. CDR3 protein: CSARNPGQGDSYNSPLHF.